What follows are 13 T cell receptor delta chains derived from one specimen sequenced in a study of gamma-delta T cells after stem cell transplantation. TCRdb re-identified clones in the RT-PCR reads via CATT. The sample has about 2,400 delta-chain clones; roughly 45% are singletons. Sequencing used gamma-delta T cells. The source of these receptors is a human donor. It is not recorded whose cells these are; they may come from a transplant donor.

The genes are TRDV2 and TRDJ1, with D perhaps matching TRDD3 (5 bases). V was shortened by 0 bases and J by 4 bases, with 32 bases between the two germline ends. The CDR3 has 21 residues. From germline, CDR1 is GEAIGNYY and CDR2 EKD. The CDR3 DNA reads TGTGCCTGTGACACCCTTAACTCTCGGGTATACCGGGGAGAGGGCGACGATAAACTCATCTTT. This translates into CACDTLNSRVYRGEGDDKLIF.

The V call is TRDV2, the J call TRDJ1; D unclear. V was trimmed by 0 bases and J by 0 bases, leaving 10 bases between them. The length of the CDR3 is 15 residues. Germline V gives CDR1 GEAIGNYY, CDR2 EKD. CDR3 nucleotides: TGTGCCTGTGACACCGTCTCCCTCCACACCGATAAACTCATCTTT. Translation: CACDTVSLHTDKLIF.

In this sample, this clone is large. At the DNA level, this CDR3 is encoded by other sequences in the same sample as well. The chain recombines TRDV2 with TRDJ3, with D hard to call. Germline CDR1 is GEAIGNYY and CDR2 is EKD. The CDR3 runs to 19 residues. The V and J ends lost 3 bases and 2 bases respectively, with 19 bases between them. For the CDR3, the DNA is TGTGCCTGTGACCCACTACACGTCTACGGGGCCTGGGACACCCGACAGATGTTTTTC. Translated, it gives CACDPLHVYGAWDTRQMFF.

Turning to this clone: A much larger clone lies one base from this, so it may be a read error. This sample also contains other DNA sequences that code for the same CDR3. The V call is TRDV2, the J call TRDJ1; 11 positions agree with TRDD3. The CDR3 covers 21 residues. V lost 1 base and J lost 7; bases outside the gene matches: 25. Germline CDR1 GEAIGNYY, CDR2 EKD. The CDR3 DNA sequence: TGTGCCTGTGACACTGTCCCTTCCTACGCTGGGGGATACCGGGCGGGAATTAAACTCATCTTT. This codes for CACDTVPSYAGGYRAGIKLIF.

This clone was found a few times. The chain combines TRDV2 with TRDJ1, with TRDD3 matching 7 bases. Germline lookup yields CDR1 GEAIGNYY and CDR2 EKD. Trimming took 2 bases from V and 2 from J; bases not matched to a gene: 13. The CDR3 spans 17 residues. The CDR3 bases are TGTGCCTGTGACATGCTGGGGGGGATCCGAATGACCGATAAACTCATCTTT. This encodes CACDMLGGIRMTDKLIF.

This clone was detected a few times. This CDR3 is also generated by other DNA sequences in the sample. The V and J genes are TRDV2 and TRDJ2; 7 bases fit TRDD3. Germline CDR1 reads GEAIGNYY; CDR2 reads EKD. The CDR3 spans 16 residues. The ends lost 3 bases at V and 2 bases at J; junction bases unmatched: 8. The CDR3 region is CACDSVGDTLTAQLFF. In DNA, the CDR3 is TGTGCCTGTGACTCCGTGGGGGACACCTTGACAGCACAACTCTTCTTT.

The chain combines TRDV2 with TRDJ1, with TRDD3 as a possible D gene (5 bases). Germline V lookup: CDR1 GEAIGNYY, CDR2 EKD. This CDR3 has 14 amino acids. V was pared by 0 bases and J by 5 bases, with 12 bases between. Here the CDR3 reads CACDTVGLVDKLIF. The CDR3 coding sequence is TGTGCCTGTGACACCGTGGGACTGGTGGATAAACTCATCTTT.

This clone was observed a handful of times. TCRdb attributes to this sequence the protein of a much larger clone, which differs from the DNA translation at residue 10; a read error is likely, and the protein displayed is translated from the DNA. V and J are TRDV2 and TRDJ1; possible D gene TRDD3, 5 bases. This CDR3 has 17 residues. With 3 bases removed from V and 3 bases from J, the gap between germline ends came to 22 bases. Looked up from germline, CDR1 is GEAIGNYY and CDR2 is EKD. In DNA, the CDR3 is TGTGCCTGTGACTCCGTGGGGTTCAAAGATCTCGCCGATAAACTCATCTTT. It encodes CACDSVGFKDLADKLIF.

This clone is classed as medium-sized. The chain couples TRDV2 to TRDJ2; no firm D call. V was clipped by 3 bases and J by 0 bases, with 19 bases between them. This CDR3 spans 18 amino acids. CDR1 GEAIGNYY and CDR2 EKD come from the germline V gene. Here the CDR3 DNA reads TGTGCCTGTGACCCCATCCGGGGCCTCCATCCTTTGACAGCACAACTCTTCTTT. Translation: CACDPIRGLHPLTAQLFF.

By sample share, this clone is medium-sized. This same CDR3 is encoded by further DNA sequences in the sample. The V call is TRDV2, the J call TRDJ1, with D uncertain. V lost 4 bases to trimming and J lost 0 bases, with 11 bases between them. The CDR3 extends over 14 amino acids. Germline CDR1 reads GEAIGNYY; CDR2 reads EKD. The CDR3 nucleotides are TGTGCCTGTGAAAGCCTCTCAAACACCGATAAACTCATCTTT. Encoded protein: CACESLSNTDKLIF.

A word on this clone: This may arise from a read error, as a much more abundant clone is one base away. The V and J genes are TRDV2 and TRDJ3; 9 bases map to TRDD3. The germline CDR1 and CDR2 sequences are GEAIGNYY and EKD. This CDR3 is built from 21 residues. V dropped 0 bases and J dropped 3; count of bases not matched to a gene: 14. The CDR3: CACDTVNRGYAEFWDTRQMFF. The CDR3 region has the DNA TGTGCCTGTGACACCGTTAACCGGGGATACGCCGAATTCTGGGACACCCGACAGATGTTTTTC.

The V call is TRDV2, the J call TRDJ1; 10 nucleotides align to TRDD3. The trim removed 3 bases at V and 3 bases at J, leaving 15 bases unmatched. The germline V gene encodes CDR1 GEAIGNYY and CDR2 EKD. The CDR3 is 18 amino acids. The CDR3 reads CACDCLVLGDELADKLIF. In DNA, the CDR3 is TGTGCCTGTGACTGCCTCGTACTGGGGGATGAGCTCGCCGATAAACTCATCTTT.

This clone was seen only a few times. In DNA form, the CDR3 reads TGTGCCTGTGACGCTTTACTGGGGGATGGGCATTACACCGATAAACTCATCTTT. It translates to CACDALLGDGHYTDKLIF. The chain couples TRDV2 to TRDJ1, with 10 bases fitting TRDD3. Trimming removed 3 bases from V and 0 bases from J; junction bases left unmatched: 12. Germline CDR1 reads GEAIGNYY; CDR2 reads EKD. The CDR3 loop spans 18 amino acids.